This T cell receptor (beta chain) was recovered during a study of cytomegalovirus exposure and HLA in healthy donors. Study at large: From donors who were HLA-typed, an early data release held about 85 million unique TCRs. Overall study results and limits: Likely technical artifact: a cluster of highly shared sequence variants.

The PCR used 60 Vbeta and 13 Jbeta primers. Here immunoSEQ multiplex PCR was the method, and the copy in TCRdb shows in-frame clones only, minus some. The data contain roughly 100,000 clones, 75% of them singletons. On this clone: The antigen remains undetermined.

The CDR3 runs 13 residues. The V gene lost 5 bases and the J gene lost 3 bases, with 11 bases spanning the gap. Germline CDR1 SGHNT, CDR2 YYREEE (reference sequence). This receptor was obtained from a male donor in good health and CMV-seropositive. This chain joins TRBV5-4 and TRBJ2-5, with D maybe TRBD2 (5 bases). Sample: PBMCs. The CDR3 sequence: CASSSESEETQYF. The DNA of the CDR3 is TGTGCCAGCAGTAGCGAGTCTGAAGAGACCCAGTACTTC.